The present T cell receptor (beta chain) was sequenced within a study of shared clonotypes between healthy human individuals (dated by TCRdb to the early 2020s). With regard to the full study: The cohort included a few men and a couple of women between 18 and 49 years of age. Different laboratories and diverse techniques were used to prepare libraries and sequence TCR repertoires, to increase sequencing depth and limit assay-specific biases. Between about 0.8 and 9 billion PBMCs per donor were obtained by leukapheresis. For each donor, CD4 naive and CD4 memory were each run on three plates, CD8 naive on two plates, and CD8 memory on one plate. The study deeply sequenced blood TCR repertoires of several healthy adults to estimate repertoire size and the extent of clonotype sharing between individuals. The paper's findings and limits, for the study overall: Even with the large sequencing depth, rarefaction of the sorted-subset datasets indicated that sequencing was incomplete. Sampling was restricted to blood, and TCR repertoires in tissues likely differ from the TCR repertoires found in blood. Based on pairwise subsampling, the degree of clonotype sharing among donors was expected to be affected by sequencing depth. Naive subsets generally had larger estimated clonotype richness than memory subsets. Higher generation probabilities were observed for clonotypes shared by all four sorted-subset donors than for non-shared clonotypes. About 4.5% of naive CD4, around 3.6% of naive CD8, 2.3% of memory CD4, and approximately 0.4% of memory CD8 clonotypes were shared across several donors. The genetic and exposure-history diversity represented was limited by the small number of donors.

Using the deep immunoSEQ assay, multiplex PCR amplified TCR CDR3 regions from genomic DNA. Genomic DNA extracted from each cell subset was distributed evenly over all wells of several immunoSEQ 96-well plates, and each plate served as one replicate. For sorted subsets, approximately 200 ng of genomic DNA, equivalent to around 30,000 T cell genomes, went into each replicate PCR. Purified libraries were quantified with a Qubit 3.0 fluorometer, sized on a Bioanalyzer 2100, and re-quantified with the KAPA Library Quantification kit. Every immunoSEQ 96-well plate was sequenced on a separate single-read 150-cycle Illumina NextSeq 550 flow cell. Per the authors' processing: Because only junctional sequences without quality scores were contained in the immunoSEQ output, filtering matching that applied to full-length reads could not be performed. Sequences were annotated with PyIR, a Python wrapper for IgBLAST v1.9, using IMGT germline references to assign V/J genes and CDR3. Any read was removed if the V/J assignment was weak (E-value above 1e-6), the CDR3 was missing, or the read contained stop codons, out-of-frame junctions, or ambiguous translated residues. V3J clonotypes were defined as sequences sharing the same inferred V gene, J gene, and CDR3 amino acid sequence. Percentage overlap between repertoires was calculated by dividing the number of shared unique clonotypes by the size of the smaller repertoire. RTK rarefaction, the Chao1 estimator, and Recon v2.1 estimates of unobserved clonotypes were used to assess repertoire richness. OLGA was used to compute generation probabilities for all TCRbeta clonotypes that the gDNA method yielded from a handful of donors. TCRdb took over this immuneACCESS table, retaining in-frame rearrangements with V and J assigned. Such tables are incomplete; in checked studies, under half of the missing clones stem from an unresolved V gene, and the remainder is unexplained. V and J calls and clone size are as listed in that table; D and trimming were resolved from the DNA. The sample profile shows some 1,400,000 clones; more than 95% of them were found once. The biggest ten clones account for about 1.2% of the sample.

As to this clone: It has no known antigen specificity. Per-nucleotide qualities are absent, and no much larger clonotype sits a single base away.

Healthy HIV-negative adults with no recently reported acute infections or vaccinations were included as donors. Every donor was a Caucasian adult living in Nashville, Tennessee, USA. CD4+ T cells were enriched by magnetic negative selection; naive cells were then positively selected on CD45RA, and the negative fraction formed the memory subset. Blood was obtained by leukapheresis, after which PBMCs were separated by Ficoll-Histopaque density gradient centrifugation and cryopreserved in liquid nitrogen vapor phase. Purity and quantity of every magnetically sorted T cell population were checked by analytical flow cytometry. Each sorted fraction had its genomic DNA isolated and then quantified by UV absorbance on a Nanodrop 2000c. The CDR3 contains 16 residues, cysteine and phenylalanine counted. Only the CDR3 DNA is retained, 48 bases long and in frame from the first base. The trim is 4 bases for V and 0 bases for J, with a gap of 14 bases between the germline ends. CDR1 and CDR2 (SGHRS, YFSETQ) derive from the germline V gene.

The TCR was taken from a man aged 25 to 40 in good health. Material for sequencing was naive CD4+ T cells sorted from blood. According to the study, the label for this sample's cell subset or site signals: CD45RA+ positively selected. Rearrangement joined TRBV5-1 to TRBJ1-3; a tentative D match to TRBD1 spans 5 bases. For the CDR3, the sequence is CASSRGRTSSGNTIYF. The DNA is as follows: TGCGCCAGCAGCAGGGGCCGTACGAGCTCTGGAAACACCATATATTTT.